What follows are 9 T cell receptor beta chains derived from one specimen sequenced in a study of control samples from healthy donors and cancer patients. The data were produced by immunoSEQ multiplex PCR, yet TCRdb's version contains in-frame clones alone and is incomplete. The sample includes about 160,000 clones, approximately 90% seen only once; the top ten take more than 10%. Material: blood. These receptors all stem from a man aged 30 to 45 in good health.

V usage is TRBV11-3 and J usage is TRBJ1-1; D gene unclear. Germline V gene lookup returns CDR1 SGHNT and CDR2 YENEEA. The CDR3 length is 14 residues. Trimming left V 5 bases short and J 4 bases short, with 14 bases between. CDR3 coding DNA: TGTGCCAGCAGCCTCGCCCCCGAGGCCACTGAAGCTTTCTTT. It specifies CASSLAPEATEAFF.

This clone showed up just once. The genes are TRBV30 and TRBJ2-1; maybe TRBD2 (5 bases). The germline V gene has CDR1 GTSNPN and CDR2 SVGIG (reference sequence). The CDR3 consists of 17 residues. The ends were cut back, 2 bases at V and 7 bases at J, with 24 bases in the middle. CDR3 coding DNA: TGTGCCTGGAGTTCTCCTGGAGGCGACATACCATTTAATGAGCAGTTCTTC. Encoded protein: CAWSSPGGDIPFNEQFF.

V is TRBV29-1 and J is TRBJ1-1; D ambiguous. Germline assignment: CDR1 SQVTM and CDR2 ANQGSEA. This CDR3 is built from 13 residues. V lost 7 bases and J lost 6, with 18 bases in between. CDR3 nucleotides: TGCAGCGCCGCTCGGCAGACTATACCTGAAGCTTTCTTT. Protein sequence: CSAARQTIPEAFF.

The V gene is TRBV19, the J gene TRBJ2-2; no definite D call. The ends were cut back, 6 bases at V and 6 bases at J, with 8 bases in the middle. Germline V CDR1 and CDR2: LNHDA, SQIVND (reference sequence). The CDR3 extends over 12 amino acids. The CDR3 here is CASSQSSGELFF. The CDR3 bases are TGTGCCAGTAGCCAATCGTCCGGGGAGCTGTTTTTT.

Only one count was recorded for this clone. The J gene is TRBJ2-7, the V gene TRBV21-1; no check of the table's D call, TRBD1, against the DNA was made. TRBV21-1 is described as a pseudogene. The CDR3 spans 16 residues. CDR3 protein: CASSPLTGSLSYEQYF. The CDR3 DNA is TGTGCCAGCAGTCCTCTCACAGGCTCCCTCTCCTACGAGCAGTACTTC.

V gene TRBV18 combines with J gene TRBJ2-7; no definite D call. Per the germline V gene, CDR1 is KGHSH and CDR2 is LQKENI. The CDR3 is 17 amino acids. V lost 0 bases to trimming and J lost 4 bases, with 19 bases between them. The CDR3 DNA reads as TGTGCCAGCTCACCACCGCTCAGTGAGACCAACTTTTACGAGCAGTACTTC. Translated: CASSPPLSETNFYEQYF.

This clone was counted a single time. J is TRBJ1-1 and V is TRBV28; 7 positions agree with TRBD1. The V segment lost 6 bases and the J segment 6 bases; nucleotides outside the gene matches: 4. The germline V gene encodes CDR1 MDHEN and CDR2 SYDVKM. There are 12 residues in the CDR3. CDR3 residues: CASSPDRAEAFF. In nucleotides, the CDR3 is TGTGCCAGCAGCCCAGACAGGGCTGAAGCTTTCTTT.

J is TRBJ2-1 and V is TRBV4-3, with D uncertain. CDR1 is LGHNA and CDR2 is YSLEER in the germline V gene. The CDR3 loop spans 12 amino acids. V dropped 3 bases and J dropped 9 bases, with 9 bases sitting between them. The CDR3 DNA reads TGCGCCAGCAGCCACCCCCCCGGTGAGCAGTTCTTC. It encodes CASSHPPGEQFF.

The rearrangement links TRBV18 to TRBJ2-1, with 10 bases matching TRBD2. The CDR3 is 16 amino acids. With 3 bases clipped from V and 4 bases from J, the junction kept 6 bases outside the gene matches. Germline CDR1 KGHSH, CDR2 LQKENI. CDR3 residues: CASSPTSSGGYNEQFF. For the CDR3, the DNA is TGTGCCAGCTCACCCACTTCTAGCGGGGGATACAATGAGCAGTTCTTC.